What follows is one TCR beta chain and its context. These data belong to a study of blood T cell repertoires in COVID-19. Background on the study: Acute and convalescent COVID-19 specimens originated in the United States, Italy and Spain. The cDNA or gDNA used as material had been derived from T cells, B-cell-depleted T cells, or PBMCs.

The CDR3 has 16 residues. Germline CDR1 is SGHAT and CDR2 is FQNNGV. Trimming removed 4 bases from V and 3 bases from J, with 19 bases in between. As processed by the authors: Amplified reference gene primers provided the basis for estimating nucleated cell counts. Using immunoSEQ multiplex PCR, the repertoire was profiled, and TCRdb retains in-frame clones only, with some absent. That table gives V, J and clone size, and the DNA gave D and trimming. This sample has approximately 81,000 clones, with more than 75% found just once. What was sequenced was peripheral blood. This sequence was found in a human donor in a cohort sampled during active COVID-19. V is TRBV11-2 and J is TRBJ2-7, with a tentative D call TRBD2 (5 bases). CDR3 sequence: CASSSQVGGPGYEQYF. CDR3 sequence (DNA): TGTGCCAGCAGCTCCCAAGTGGGCGGGCCGGGCTACGAGCAGTACTTC.